Listed here are 14 T cell receptor beta chains from one sample, sequenced in a study of T-cell reconstitution after alpha-beta-depleted transplantation in children. Unique molecular identifiers were built into the TCRbeta library. TCRdb reprocessed the PCR reads with MiXCR, giving one entry per CDR3 protein. The sample yields about 230,000 distinct CDR3 sequences, about 8.8% seen once. Source: PBMCs from the stem cell graft donor, taken from the stem cell graft. The receptors shown here come from a human donor who donated a stem cell graft to a child with SCID.

This clonotype was seen repeatedly, ten times or more. The chain joins TRBV5-1 to TRBJ2-3; 13 bases agree with TRBD2. V shed 3 bases, J shed 6 bases, and the junction held 7 bases outside the gene matches. The CDR3 covers 16 residues. Germline V gene lookup returns CDR1 SGHRS and CDR2 YFSETQ. The CDR3 protein is CASSSGLAGLGDTQYF. CDR3 bases: TGCGCCAGCAGCTCGGGACTAGCGGGGCTGGGTGATACGCAGTATTTT.

This clonotype was counted at least ten times. This rearrangement joins TRBV20-1 to TRBJ1-1; D may be TRBD1 (6 bases). V was trimmed by 3 bases and J by 0 bases, leaving 11 bases between them. This CDR3 has 14 amino acids. The germline CDR1 and CDR2 sequences are DFQATT and SNEGSKA (reference sequence). The CDR3 region is CSASNPGVNTEAFF. The CDR3 DNA sequence: TGCAGTGCTAGCAACCCAGGGGTGAACACTGAAGCTTTCTTT.

This clonotype occurred many times. This chain links TRBV27 with TRBJ2-6; D gene ambiguous. Germline values: CDR1 MNHEY, CDR2 SMNVEV (reference sequence). The germline V and J ends were trimmed by 1 base and 3 bases, with 1 base remaining between them. This CDR3 is built from 13 residues. CDR3 residues: CASSLFGANVLTF. In DNA form, the CDR3 reads TGTGCCAGCAGTTTATTTGGGGCCAACGTCCTGACTTTC.

This clonotype was recorded at least ten times. V is TRBV12-3 or TRBV12-4 and J is TRBJ1-2, with D unclear. V was pared by 5 bases and J by 8 bases, with 18 bases between. The CDR3 totals 14 residues. CDR3: CASSPQTSVGGYTF. The CDR3 DNA reads TGTGCCAGCAGTCCCCAAACCTCGGTCGGCGGCTACACCTTC.

This clonotype was seen many times. The V call is TRBV7-9, the J call TRBJ1-1; TRBD1 matches at 7 bases. The J segment lost 0 bases and the V segment lost 6 bases, leaving 7 bases of the junction unmatched. The CDR3 spans 15 residues. Germline loops: CDR1 SEHNR, CDR2 FQNEAQ (reference sequence). CDR3 in DNA: TGTGCCAGCAGTAGAGGGGGCAGGATGAACACTGAAGCTTTCTTT. Its translation is CASSRGGRMNTEAFF.

This clonotype was counted many times. In DNA, the CDR3 is TGTGCCAGCAGCCAATACCGGGGGGGTGAAGCTTTCTTT. Its translation is CASSQYRGGEAFF. J is TRBJ1-1 and V is TRBV11-3, with a tentative D call TRBD1 (5 bases). This CDR3 spans 13 amino acids. Germline V gene lookup returns CDR1 SGHNT and CDR2 YENEEA. The ends were cut back, 5 bases at V and 7 bases at J, with 14 bases in the middle.

This clonotype was seen ten or more times. The rearrangement uses TRBV12-3 or TRBV12-4 and TRBJ1-2, with D unresolved. The CDR3 is 14 residues long. The V and J ends lost 1 base and 0 bases respectively, with 6 bases between them. The CDR3, as DNA: TGTGCCAGCAGTTTAGATTCAGCTAACTATGGCTACACCTTC. Translating it yields CASSLDSANYGYTF.

This clonotype has ten or more counts. V usage is TRBV5-1 and J usage is TRBJ2-5, with D possibly being TRBD2 (7 bases). The CDR3 runs 15 residues. The V gene lost 4 bases and the J gene lost 7 bases, with 20 bases spanning the gap. Germline lookup yields CDR1 SGHRS and CDR2 YFSETQ. CDR3 amino acids: CASSPNGGPVGTQYF. The CDR3 DNA reads as TGCGCCAGCAGCCCCAACGGGGGGCCGGTAGGGACCCAGTACTTC.

This clonotype was seen ten or more times. The V and J genes are TRBV20-1 and TRBJ2-1; TRBD1 matches 10 bases. The CDR3 sequence is 15 residues long. V lost 6 bases to trimming and J lost 7 bases; unmatched junction nucleotides: 12. Germline lookup yields CDR1 DFQATT and CDR2 SNEGSKA (reference sequence). The CDR3 here is CSAKSGQGRLNEQFF. In nucleotides, the CDR3 is TGCAGTGCGAAATCGGGACAGGGGAGGTTGAATGAGCAGTTCTTC.

This clonotype was found many times. This sequence joins TRBV5-1 and TRBJ2-5, with D tentatively TRBD2 (6 bases). Germline CDR1 is SGHRS and CDR2 is YFSETQ. Trimming cost V 1 base and J 1 base, with 8 bases left between them. The CDR3 totals 14 residues. The chain's CDR3 is CASSLLTSQETQYF. The CDR3 DNA reads TGCGCCAGCAGCTTGTTGACTAGCCAAGAGACCCAGTACTTC.

The V and J genes are TRBV11-1 and TRBJ2-1; 10 nucleotides match TRBD2. J gave up 0 bases and V 4 bases, and 12 bases lay outside the gene matches. This CDR3 region has 19 residues. Germline V gene data show CDR1 as SGHAT and CDR2 as FQDESV (reference sequence). CDR3 amino acids: CASSYGLAGAPSSYNEQFF. CDR3 coding DNA: TGTGCCAGCAGCTACGGGCTAGCGGGGGCCCCGAGCTCCTACAATGAGCAGTTCTTC.

This clonotype was picked up many times. The rearrangement joins TRBV20-1 to TRBJ1-2; a weak D match, TRBD1 (5 bases). The CDR3 has 12 residues. V was shortened by 1 base and J by 6 bases, with 9 bases between the two germline ends. The V gene's germline CDR1 is DFQATT and CDR2 SNEGSKA (reference sequence). The chain's CDR3 is CSARVGVDGYTF. CDR3 bases: TGCAGTGCTAGAGTGGGGGTGGATGGCTACACCTTC.

This clonotype was picked up a small number of times. V usage is TRBV4-2 and J usage is TRBJ1-1, with TRBD1 matching over 9 bases. In germline, CDR1 is LGHNA, CDR2 YNFKEQ. This CDR3 is built from 16 residues. Trimming removed 0 bases from V and 5 bases from J; junction bases left unmatched: 7. The CDR3 protein is CASSQEGDRAETEAFF. The DNA of the CDR3 is TGTGCCAGCAGCCAAGAGGGGGACAGGGCTGAGACTGAAGCTTTCTTT.

This clonotype came up many times. The chain links TRBV5-6 to TRBJ2-2, with 7 bases identical to TRBD1. The CDR3 is 13 amino acids. With V trimmed by 0 bases and J by 13 bases, 6 bases remained unmatched. CDR1 is SGHDT and CDR2 is YYEEEE in the germline V gene. CDR3 sequence: CASSLEGRQGLFF. CDR3 DNA: TGTGCCAGCAGCTTGGAGGGTCGACAGGGGCTGTTTTTT.